This T cell receptor (beta chain) was obtained from a study of shared clonotypes between healthy human individuals. Study outcomes and limitations: Roughly 5% of naive CD4 clonotypes were common to a few donors.

V was clipped by 0 bases and J by 9 bases; unmatched bases: 10. Germline CDR1 is MNHEY and CDR2 is SMNVEV (reference sequence). The CDR3 is made up of 16 amino acids. The naive CD8 population came from CD45RO-negative cells selected for CCR7, without terminally differentiated effector memory CD45RA+ cells. The protocol was immunoSEQ multiplex PCR, while the TCRdb copy is restricted to in-frame clones and leaves out a portion. The sample lists about 2.2 million clones, about 94% occurring once. In regard to this clone: Its specificity is not known.

Sequenced: naive CD8+ T cells from PBMCs. V is TRBV27 and J is TRBJ1-4, with 7 bases identical to TRBD1. This receptor was identified in a man between 18 and 35 years old in good health. Some clones in this sample may be carry-over from other donors' samples. DNA for the CDR3: TGTGCCAGCAGTTTATCCTGGGGACAGACCGATCAAAAACTGTTTTTT. It encodes CASSLSWGQTDQKLFF.